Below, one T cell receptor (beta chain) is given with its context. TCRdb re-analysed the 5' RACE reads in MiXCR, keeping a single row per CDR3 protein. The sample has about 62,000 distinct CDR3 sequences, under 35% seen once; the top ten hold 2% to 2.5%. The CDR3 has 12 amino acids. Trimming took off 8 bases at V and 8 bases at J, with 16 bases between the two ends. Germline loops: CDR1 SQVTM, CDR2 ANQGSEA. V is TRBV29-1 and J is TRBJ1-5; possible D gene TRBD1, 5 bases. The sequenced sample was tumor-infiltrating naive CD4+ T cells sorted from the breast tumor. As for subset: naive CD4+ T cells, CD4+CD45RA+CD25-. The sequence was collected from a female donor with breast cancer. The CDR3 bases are TGCAGCACCAAGGAGCGAGGGGAGCCCCAGCATTTT. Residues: CSTKERGEPQHF. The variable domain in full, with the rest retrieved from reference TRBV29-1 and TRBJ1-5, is SAVISQKPSRDICQRGTSLTIQCQVDSQVTMMFWYRQQPGQSLTLIATANQGSEATYESGFVIDKFPISRPNLTFSTLTVSNMSPEDSSIYLCSTKERGEPQHFGDGTRLSIL.